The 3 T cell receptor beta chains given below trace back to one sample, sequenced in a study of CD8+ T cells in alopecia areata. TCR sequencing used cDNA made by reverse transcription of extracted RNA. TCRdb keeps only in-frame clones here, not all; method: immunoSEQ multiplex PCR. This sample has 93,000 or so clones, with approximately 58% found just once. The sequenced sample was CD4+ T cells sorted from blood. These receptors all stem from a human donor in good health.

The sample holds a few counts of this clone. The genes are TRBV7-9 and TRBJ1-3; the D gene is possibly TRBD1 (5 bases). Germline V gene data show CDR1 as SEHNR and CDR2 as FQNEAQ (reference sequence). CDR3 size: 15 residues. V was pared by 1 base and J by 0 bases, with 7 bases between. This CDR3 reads CASSLGQSSGNTIYF. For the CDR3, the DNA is TGTGCCAGCAGCTTAGGACAGTCCTCTGGAAACACCATATATTTT.

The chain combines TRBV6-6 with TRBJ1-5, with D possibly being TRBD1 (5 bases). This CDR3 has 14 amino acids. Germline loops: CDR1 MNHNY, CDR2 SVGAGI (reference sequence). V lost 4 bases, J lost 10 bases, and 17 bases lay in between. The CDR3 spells CASSSIRTREPQHF. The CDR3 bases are TGTGCCAGCAGTTCAATCCGGACAAGGGAACCCCAGCATTTT.

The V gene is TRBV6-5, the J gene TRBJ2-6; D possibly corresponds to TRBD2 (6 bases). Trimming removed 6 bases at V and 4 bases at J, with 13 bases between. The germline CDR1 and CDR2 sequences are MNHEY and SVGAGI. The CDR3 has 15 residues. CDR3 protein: CASRGGGYGANVLTF. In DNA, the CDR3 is TGTGCCAGCAGGGGAGGAGGTTACGGGGCCAACGTCCTGACTTTC.